The source of this T cell receptor beta chain is a study of T-cell memory formation after mild COVID-19. Findings of the study overall: Cross-reactive memory apparently joined, as some responding clones appeared in pre-infection memory.

This clonotype was observed a handful of times. The antigen is not known. TCRdb fed the 5' RACE reads into MiXCR, producing one record per CDR3 protein. The sample holds about half a million distinct CDR3 sequences; 18% are singletons and the top ten take over 9%. V trimming: 6 bases; J trimming: 8 bases; junction bases outside the gene matches: 13. This CDR3 contains 16 residues. The germline CDR1 and CDR2 sequences are MNHEY and SMNVEV (reference sequence). The TCR originated in an adult woman who had mild COVID-19 (a few samples of this study predate the infection). Cell type and time point are not known. The V gene is TRBV27, the J gene TRBJ1-4; 9 nucleotides line up with TRBD1. Source material: PBMCs or a T cell subset sorted from them (not recorded which). The CDR3 DNA sequence: TGTGCCAGCAGCTCCGTGGGACAGGGCCGGAAAGAAAAACTGTTTTTT. Protein: CASSSVGQGRKEKLFF.